These 25 T cell receptor beta chains were all obtained from the same sample, sequenced in a study of blood T cell repertoires in COVID-19. Profiled with immunoSEQ multiplex PCR; TCRdb holds only in-frame clones, not every one. This sample has about 85,000 clones, with around 88% found just once. The source material was peripheral blood. All receptors come from a man aged 55 to 70 with acute or convalescent COVID-19.

The chain links TRBV5-5 to TRBJ1-3, with D unresolved. Germline assignment: CDR1 SGHKS and CDR2 YYEKEE (reference sequence). Trimming took off 3 bases at V and 0 bases at J, with 10 bases between the two ends. The CDR3 has 15 amino acids. CDR3: CASSSDGSSGNTIYF. For the CDR3, the DNA is TGTGCCAGCAGCTCGGACGGGAGCTCTGGAAACACCATATATTTT.

The rearrangement links TRBV18 to TRBJ1-1; 10 nucleotides align to TRBD1. Trimming took 3 bases from V and 6 from J; bases not matched to a gene: 13. This CDR3 is built from 17 residues. Germline CDR1 is KGHSH and CDR2 is LQKENI. CDR3 coding DNA: TGTGCCAGCTCACCCCTAGGCGGACAGGGGGGGTTACCTGAAGCTTTCTTT. Translating it yields CASSPLGGQGGLPEAFF.

The rearrangement links TRBV5-6 to TRBJ2-4, with D possibly being TRBD1 (7 bases). CDR3 length: 17 residues. V dropped 3 bases and J dropped 1 base, with 17 bases sitting between them. Germline CDR1 and CDR2: SGHDT and YYEEEE. CDR3 bases: TGTGCCAGCAGCTCCAACCTCAGGGGGGTGGCCAAAAACATTCAGTACTTC. The encoded protein is CASSSNLRGVAKNIQYF.

V usage is TRBV4-3 and J usage is TRBJ2-3; 10 bases match TRBD2. V dropped 1 base and J dropped 5; count of bases not matched to a gene: 12. The CDR3 has 18 residues. Germline values: CDR1 LGHNA, CDR2 YSLEER. CDR3 amino acids: CASSQVLLAGSRGDTQYF. DNA for the CDR3: TGCGCCAGCAGCCAAGTTCTACTAGCGGGGTCCCGGGGAGATACGCAGTATTTT.

The rearrangement joins TRBV3-1 (or the pseudogene TRBV3-2) to TRBJ1-3; weak D call: TRBD1 (5 bases). The ends were cut back, 3 bases at V and 0 bases at J, with 15 bases in the middle. This CDR3 comprises 17 residues. Germline V gene sequence: CDR1 LGHDT, CDR2 YNNKEL (reference sequence). In DNA form, the CDR3 reads TGTGCCAGCAGCCACCTCCCACAGGTTTCCTCTGGAAACACCATATATTTT. This encodes CASSHLPQVSSGNTIYF.

This rearrangement joins TRBV14 to TRBJ2-1, with D tentatively TRBD1 (5 bases). CDR1 is SGHDN, CDR2 FVKESK, per germline. The CDR3 is made up of 18 amino acids. V lost 0 bases and J 4 bases, leaving 19 bases between the germline ends. CDR3 bases: TGTGCCAGCAGCCAAGAATTCTTAGGGGCGCCCCTTTACAATGAGCAGTTCTTC. Amino acid sequence: CASSQEFLGAPLYNEQFF.

The rearrangement links TRBV18 to TRBJ1-1; 10 nucleotides align to TRBD1. Trimming removed 0 bases from V and 1 base from J; junction bases left unmatched: 2. This CDR3 has 16 amino acids. Germline CDR1 and CDR2: KGHSH and LQKENI. In DNA form, the CDR3 reads TGTGCCAGCTCACCACCGGGACAGGGGAGGAACACTGAAGCTTTCTTT. Encoded protein: CASSPPGQGRNTEAFF. Using reference TRBV18 and TRBJ1-1 for the parts outside the CDR3, the full variable domain is NAGVMQNPRHLVRRRGQEARLRCSPMKGHSHVYWYRQLPEEGLKFMVYLQKENIIDESGMPKERFSAEFPKEGPSILRIQQVVRGDSAAYFCASSPPGQGRNTEAFFGQGTRLTVV.

This sequence joins TRBV13 and TRBJ2-1; 8 bases are a match to TRBD2. This CDR3 is 15 amino acids long. Trimming at V came to 0 bases and at J to 2 bases, leaving 0 bases not matched to a gene. The germline V gene has CDR1 PRHDT and CDR2 FYEKMQ (reference sequence). The CDR3 loop is CASSLGLAAYNEQFF. The CDR3 region has the DNA TGTGCCAGCAGCTTAGGACTAGCGGCCTACAATGAGCAGTTCTTC.

This sequence joins TRBV2 and TRBJ1-1; D may be TRBD1 (6 bases). CDR3 length: 14 residues. The germline V and J ends were trimmed by 7 bases and 3 bases, with 15 bases remaining between them. Germline V lookup: CDR1 SNHLY, CDR2 FYNNEI. The CDR3 protein is CASTRRGGDTEAFF. The CDR3 DNA is TGTGCCAGCACCCGGCGAGGGGGGGACACTGAAGCTTTCTTT. Using reference TRBV2 and TRBJ1-1 for the parts outside the CDR3, the full variable domain is EPEVTQTPSHQVTQMGQEVILRCVPISNHLYFYWYRQILGQKVEFLVSFYNNEISEKSEIFDDQFSVERPDGSNFTLKIRSTKLEDSAMYFCASTRRGGDTEAFFGQGTRLTVV.

The chain combines TRBV15 with TRBJ1-4, with D perhaps TRBD1 (5 bases). CDR1 and CDR2 from the germline V gene are LNHNV and YYDKDF (reference sequence). The CDR3 consists of 13 residues. The CDR3: CATSGRVGEKLFF. The CDR3, as DNA: TGTGCTACCTCAGGGAGGGTGGGGGAAAAACTGTTTTTT.

The chain recombines TRBV2 with TRBJ1-6; TRBD1 matches at 9 bases. CDR1 is SNHLY and CDR2 is FYNNEI in the germline V gene. The V and J ends lost 6 bases and 6 bases, in that order; junction bases with no gene match: 3. The CDR3 spans 14 residues. The CDR3 region is CASRLDRGNSPLHF. In DNA form, the CDR3 reads TGTGCCAGCAGGCTGGACAGGGGTAATTCACCCCTCCACTTT.

The CDR3: CASKPAVVTNEKLFF. CDR3 nucleotides: TGTGCCTCGAAGCCCGCGGTGGTGACTAATGAAAAACTGTTTTTT. This chain uses TRBV19 with TRBJ1-4; no definite D call. CDR1 and CDR2 from the germline V gene are LNHDA and SQIVND (reference sequence). The germline V and J ends were trimmed by 11 bases and 2 bases, with 18 bases remaining between them. The CDR3 totals 15 residues.

J is TRBJ1-1 and V is TRBV7-8; tentative D call: TRBD1 (6 bases). The ends were cut back, 2 bases at V and 4 bases at J, with 14 bases in the middle. The germline V gene has CDR1 SGHVS and CDR2 FQNEAQ. There are 15 residues in the CDR3. The CDR3 DNA is TGTGCCAGCAGCTTAACGCAGGGGAAGAGCACTGAAGCTTTCTTT. It codes for CASSLTQGKSTEAFF.

This clone occurred a few times. The V call is TRBV19, the J call TRBJ2-7, with 9 bases identical to TRBD2. V lost 3 bases, J lost 2 bases, and 5 bases stayed unmatched. The CDR3 is 15 residues long. Germline V lookup: CDR1 LNHDA, CDR2 SQIVND (reference sequence). The CDR3 here is CASSILAGTTYEQYF. The DNA for the CDR3 is TGTGCCAGTAGTATCCTAGCGGGGACAACCTACGAGCAGTACTTC.

This chain connects TRBV5-1 to TRBJ2-5; D unresolved. Germline V lookup: CDR1 SGHRS, CDR2 YFSETQ. CDR3 length: 13 amino acids. Trimming cost V 0 bases and J 10 bases, with 13 bases left between them. CDR3 in DNA: TGCGCCAGCAGCTTGGACACCCCGGGTGTCCAGTACTTC. Translation gives CASSLDTPGVQYF.

The sample holds a few counts of this clone. At the DNA level, this CDR3 is encoded by other sequences in the same sample as well. This rearrangement joins TRBV30 to TRBJ1-2, with TRBD1 identical over 8 bases. J gave up 4 bases and V 1 base, and 5 bases lay outside the gene matches. The CDR3 consists of 14 residues. Germline assignment: CDR1 GTSNPN and CDR2 SVGIG (reference sequence). This CDR3 reads CAWSGTGRVYGYTF. CDR3 DNA sequence: TGTGCCTGGAGTGGGACAGGGCGGGTCTATGGCTACACCTTC. The full variable domain, in which reference TRBV30 and TRBJ1-2 provide the parts outside the CDR3, is SQTIHQWPATLVQPVGSPLSLECTVEGTSNPNLYWYRQAAGRGLQLLFYSVGIGQISSEVPQNLSASRPQDRQFILSSKKLLLSDSGFYLCAWSGTGRVYGYTFGSGTRLTVV.

This clone showed up just once. The chain joins TRBV3-1 (or the pseudogene TRBV3-2) to TRBJ1-2; possibly TRBD1 for D (6 bases). Trimming took 7 bases from V and 6 from J, leaving 12 bases between them. Germline assignment: CDR1 LGHDT and CDR2 YNNKEL (reference sequence). CDR3 size: 12 residues. The CDR3 DNA is TGTGCCAGCACGGCCAGGGGAAATGGCTACACCTTC. The encoded protein is CASTARGNGYTF.

The chain is built from TRBV7-2 and TRBJ2-5, with TRBD2 as a possible D gene (5 bases). V was pared by 4 bases and J by 5 bases, with 5 bases between. The CDR3 totals 11 residues. Germline V gene lookup returns CDR1 SGHTA and CDR2 FQGNSA. The CDR3 nucleotides are TGTGCCAGCAGCTCGGGGGAGACCCAGTACTTC. Translating it yields CASSSGETQYF.

The rearrangement links TRBV7-2 to TRBJ2-1; 7 bases match TRBD1. This CDR3 is built from 16 residues. CDR1 and CDR2 (germline): SGHTA, FQGNSA. With V trimmed by 4 bases and J by 2 bases, 8 bases remained unmatched. This CDR3 is CASSSYRGQTYNEQFF. In nucleotides, the CDR3 is TGTGCCAGCAGCTCCTACCGGGGACAGACCTACAATGAGCAGTTCTTC.

This clone was detected only once. The chain combines TRBV13 with TRBJ1-2; D is ambiguous. CDR1 and CDR2 from the germline V gene are PRHDT and FYEKMQ (reference sequence). Trimming removed 2 bases at V and 4 bases at J, with 14 bases between. The CDR3 is 15 amino acids. The CDR3 is CASSLRLRGSYGYTF. The DNA for the CDR3 is TGTGCCAGCAGCTTACGTCTCCGGGGATCCTATGGCTACACCTTC.

This chain uses TRBV7-9 with TRBJ2-7; the match to TRBD2 covers 7 bases. The trim removed 5 bases at V and 5 bases at J, leaving 0 bases unmatched. CDR1 and CDR2 (germline): SEHNR, FQNEAQ (reference sequence). The CDR3 is made up of 11 amino acids. CDR3 sequence (DNA): TGTGCCAGCAGCCGGGGGGACGAGCAGTACTTC. Translating gives CASSRGDEQYF.

This chain uses TRBV19 with TRBJ1-5, with D perhaps matching TRBD1 (6 bases). CDR1 and CDR2 (germline): LNHDA, SQIVND (reference sequence). Trimming shortened V by 10 bases and J by 1 base, and 14 bases separated the two germline ends. The CDR3 contains 14 residues. The CDR3 is CATSNRESNQPQHF. The DNA of the CDR3 is TGTGCCACCTCGAACAGGGAGAGCAATCAGCCCCAGCATTTT.

This sequence joins TRBV5-4 and TRBJ1-1, with 9 bases fitting TRBD1. Germline loops: CDR1 SGHNT, CDR2 YYREEE (reference sequence). The CDR3 spans 16 residues. V lost 5 bases and J lost 8; bases outside the gene matches: 16. CDR3 protein: CASSLGIGGQGVEAFF. CDR3 sequence (DNA): TGTGCCAGCAGTCTTGGAATAGGGGGACAGGGCGTGGAAGCTTTCTTT.

This chain uses TRBV6-6 with TRBJ1-2; TRBD1 matches 8 bases. The CDR3 is made up of 14 amino acids. Losses at the gene ends were 5 bases for V and 4 bases for J; bases not matched to a gene: 6. The germline V gene has CDR1 MNHNY and CDR2 SVGAGI (reference sequence). This CDR3 is CASSGGQGTYGYTF. In DNA form, the CDR3 reads TGTGCCAGCAGTGGAGGACAGGGTACCTATGGCTACACCTTC.

The chain is built from TRBV19 and TRBJ1-4; D is unclear. Trimming took 3 bases from V and 4 from J, leaving 9 bases between them. The CDR3 length is 14 residues. Germline V CDR1 and CDR2: LNHDA, SQIVND (reference sequence). The CDR3 here is CASSMSGSNEKLFF. DNA for the CDR3: TGTGCCAGTAGTATGTCTGGCAGTAATGAAAAACTGTTTTTT.